This T cell receptor beta chain is from a study of T-cell memory formation after mild COVID-19. Study findings and constraints: Contracting CD4+ clones were located mainly in CM and EM, and CD8+ clones in EMRA. Clones that contracted from day 15 to 85 were balanced CD4/CD8, while later expanders leaned CD4+.

TCRdb re-called the 5' RACE reads with MiXCR, one entry per CDR3 protein. The sample yields more than 250,000 distinct CDR3 sequences, 16% seen once. With regard to this clonotype: As yet, its antigen is unknown.

After removal of 0 bases from V and 1 base from J, the junction contained 4 bases not matched to a gene. CDR1 SQVTM and CDR2 ANQGSEA come from the germline V gene. The CDR3 covers 15 residues. This chain joins TRBV29-1 and TRBJ2-3; 7 bases agree with TRBD2. The sequence was obtained from a young man who had mild COVID-19 (a few samples of this study predate the infection). Cell type and time point are not known. The source material was PBMCs or a T cell subset sorted from them (not recorded which). The CDR3 sequence is CSVEEGGAGTDTQYF. CDR3 DNA sequence: TGCAGCGTTGAAGAGGGAGGGGCGGGCACAGATACGCAGTATTTT.